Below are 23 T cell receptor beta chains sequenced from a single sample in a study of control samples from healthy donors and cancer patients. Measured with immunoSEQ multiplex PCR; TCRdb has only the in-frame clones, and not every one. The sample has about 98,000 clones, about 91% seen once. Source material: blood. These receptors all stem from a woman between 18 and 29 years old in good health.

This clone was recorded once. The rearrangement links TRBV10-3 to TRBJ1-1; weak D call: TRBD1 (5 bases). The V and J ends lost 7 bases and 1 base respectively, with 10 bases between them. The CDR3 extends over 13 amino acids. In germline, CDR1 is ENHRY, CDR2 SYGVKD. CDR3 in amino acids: CAIKRGRNTEAFF. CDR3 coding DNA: TGTGCCATCAAAAGGGGCAGGAACACTGAAGCTTTCTTT.

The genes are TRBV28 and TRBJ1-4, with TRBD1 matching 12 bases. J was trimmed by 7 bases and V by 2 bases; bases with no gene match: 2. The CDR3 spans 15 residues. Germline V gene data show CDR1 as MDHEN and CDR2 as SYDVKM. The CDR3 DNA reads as TGTGCCAGCAGTTTAGGGGACAGGGGGCTTGAAAAACTGTTTTTT. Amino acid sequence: CASSLGDRGLEKLFF.

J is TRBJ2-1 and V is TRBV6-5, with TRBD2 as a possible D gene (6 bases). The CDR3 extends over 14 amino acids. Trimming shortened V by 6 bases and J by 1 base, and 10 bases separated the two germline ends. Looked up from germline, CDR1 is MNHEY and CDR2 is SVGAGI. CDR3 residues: CASSVLASYNEQFF. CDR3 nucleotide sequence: TGTGCCAGCAGCGTCCTAGCGTCCTACAATGAGCAGTTCTTC.

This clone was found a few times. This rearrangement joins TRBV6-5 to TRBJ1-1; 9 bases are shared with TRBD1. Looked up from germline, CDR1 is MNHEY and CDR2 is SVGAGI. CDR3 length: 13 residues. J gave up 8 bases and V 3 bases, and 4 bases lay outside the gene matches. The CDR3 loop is CASSYTGGSEAFF. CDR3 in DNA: TGTGCCAGCAGTTATACAGGGGGCAGCGAAGCTTTCTTT.

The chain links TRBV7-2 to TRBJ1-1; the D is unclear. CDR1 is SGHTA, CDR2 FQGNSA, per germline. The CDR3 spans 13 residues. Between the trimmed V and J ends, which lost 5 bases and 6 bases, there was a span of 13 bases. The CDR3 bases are TGTGCCAGCAGCCAATACAATGGTCCTGAAGCTTTCTTT. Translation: CASSQYNGPEAFF. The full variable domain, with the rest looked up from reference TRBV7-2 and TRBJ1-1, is GAGVSQSPSNKVTEKGKDVELRCDPISGHTALYWYRQSLGQGLEFLIYFQGNSAPDKSGLPSDRFSAERTGGSVSTLTIQRTQQEDSAVYLCASSQYNGPEAFFGQGTRLTVV.

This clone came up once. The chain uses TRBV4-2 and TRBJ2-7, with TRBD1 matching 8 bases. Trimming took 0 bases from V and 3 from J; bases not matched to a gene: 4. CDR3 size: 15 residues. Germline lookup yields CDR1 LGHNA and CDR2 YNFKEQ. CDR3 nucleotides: TGTGCCAGCAGCCAAGAAGGGACAGGATACTACGAGCAGTACTTC. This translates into CASSQEGTGYYEQYF.

This chain's CDR3 is CASSQDLGDTQYF. The CDR3 nucleotides are TGTGCCAGCAGCCAAGACCTAGGCGATACGCAGTATTTT. The chain couples TRBV3-1 (or the pseudogene TRBV3-2) to TRBJ2-3; no reliable D call. V dropped 0 bases and J dropped 6 bases, with 7 bases sitting between them. Germline lookup yields CDR1 LGHDT and CDR2 YNNKEL (reference sequence). CDR3 size: 13 residues.

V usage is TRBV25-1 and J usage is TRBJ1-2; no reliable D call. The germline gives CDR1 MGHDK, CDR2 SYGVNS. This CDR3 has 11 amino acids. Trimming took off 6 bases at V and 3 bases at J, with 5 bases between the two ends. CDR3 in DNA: TGTGCCAGCAGGCACGACTATGGCTACACCTTC. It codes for CASRHDYGYTF.

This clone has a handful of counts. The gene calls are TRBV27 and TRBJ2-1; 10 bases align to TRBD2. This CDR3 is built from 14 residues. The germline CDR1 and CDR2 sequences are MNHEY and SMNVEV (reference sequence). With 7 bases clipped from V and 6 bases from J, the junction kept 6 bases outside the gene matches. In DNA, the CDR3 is TGTGCCAGCAAGGTACTAGCGGGGTTCAATGAGCAGTTCTTC. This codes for CASKVLAGFNEQFF.

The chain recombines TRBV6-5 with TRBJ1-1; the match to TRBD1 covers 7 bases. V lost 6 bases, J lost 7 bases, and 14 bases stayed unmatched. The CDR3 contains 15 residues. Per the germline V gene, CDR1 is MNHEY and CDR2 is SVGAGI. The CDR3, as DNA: TGTGCCAGCAGGCAACTGACAGGGAGTCTTGATGAAGCTTTCTTT. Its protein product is CASRQLTGSLDEAFF.

CDR3: CASSVGTSGASSYNEQFF. DNA for the CDR3: TGTGCCAGCAGCGTCGGGACTAGCGGGGCCAGCTCCTACAATGAGCAGTTCTTC. The chain joins TRBV9 to TRBJ2-1; TRBD2 matches 13 bases. CDR1 and CDR2 (germline): SGDLS, YYNGEE. The CDR3 totals 18 residues. The J segment lost 0 bases and the V segment lost 2 bases, leaving 5 bases of the junction unmatched.

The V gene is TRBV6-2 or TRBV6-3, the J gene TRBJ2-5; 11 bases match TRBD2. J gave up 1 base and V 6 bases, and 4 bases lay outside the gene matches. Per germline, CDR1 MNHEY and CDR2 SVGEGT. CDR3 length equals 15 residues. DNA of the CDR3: TGTGCCAGCAGCCGACTAGCGGGACCCCAAGAGACCCAGTACTTC. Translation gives CASSRLAGPQETQYF.

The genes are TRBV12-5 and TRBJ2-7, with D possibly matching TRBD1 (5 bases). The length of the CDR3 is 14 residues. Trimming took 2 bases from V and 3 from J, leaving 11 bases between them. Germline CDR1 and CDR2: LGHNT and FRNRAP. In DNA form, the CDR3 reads TGTGCTAGTGGTTTGAGCAGGGTCTTCTACGAGCAGTACTTC. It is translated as CASGLSRVFYEQYF.

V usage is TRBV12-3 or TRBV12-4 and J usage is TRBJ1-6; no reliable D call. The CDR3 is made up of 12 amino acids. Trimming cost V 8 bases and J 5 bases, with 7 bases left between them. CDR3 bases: TGTGCCAGCCAGCGGCATAATTCACCCCTCCACTTT. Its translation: CASQRHNSPLHF.

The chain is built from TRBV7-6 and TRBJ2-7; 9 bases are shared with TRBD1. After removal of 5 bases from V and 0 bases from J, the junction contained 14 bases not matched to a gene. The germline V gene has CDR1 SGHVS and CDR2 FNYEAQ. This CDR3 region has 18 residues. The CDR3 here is CASSAAPGQGYSSYEQYF. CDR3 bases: TGTGCCAGCAGCGCCGCGCCGGGACAGGGTTATAGCTCCTACGAGCAGTACTTC.

The CDR3 spells CASSLLGTPETQYF. CDR3 bases: TGTGCCAGCAGCTTACTCGGGACACCAGAGACCCAGTACTTC. The chain combines TRBV7-9 with TRBJ2-5; the D gene is possibly TRBD1 (6 bases). The CDR3 loop spans 14 amino acids. Looked up from germline, CDR1 is SEHNR and CDR2 is FQNEAQ (reference sequence). The V end was cut by 2 bases, the J end by 4 bases, with 11 bases between.

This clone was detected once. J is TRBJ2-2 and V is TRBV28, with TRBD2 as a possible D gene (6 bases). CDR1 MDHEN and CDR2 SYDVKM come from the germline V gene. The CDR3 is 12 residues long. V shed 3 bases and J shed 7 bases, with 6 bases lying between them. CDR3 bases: TGTGCCAGCAGTTTGGGGGGCGGGGAGCTGTTTTTT. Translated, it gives CASSLGGGELFF.

The CDR3 DNA sequence: TGTGCCAGTAGTATCCTAGCGGGAGACCCCTGGGTTGGGGAGCTGTTTTTT. Protein sequence: CASSILAGDPWVGELFF. The chain recombines TRBV19 with TRBJ2-2, with 10 bases identical to TRBD2. V lost 3 bases to trimming and J lost 8 bases; unmatched junction nucleotides: 12. In germline, CDR1 is LNHDA, CDR2 SQIVND (reference sequence). This CDR3 is built from 17 residues.

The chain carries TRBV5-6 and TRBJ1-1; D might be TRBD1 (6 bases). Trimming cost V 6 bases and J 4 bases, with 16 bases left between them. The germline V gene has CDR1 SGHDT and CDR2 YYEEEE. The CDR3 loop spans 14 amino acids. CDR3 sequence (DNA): TGTGCCAGCACCCTCAGGGGCGGCCGCACTGAAGCTTTCTTT. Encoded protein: CASTLRGGRTEAFF. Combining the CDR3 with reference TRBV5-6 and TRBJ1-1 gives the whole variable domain DAGVTQSPTHLIKTRGQQVTLRCSPKSGHDTVSWYQQALGQGPQFIFQYYEEEERQRGNFPDRFSGHQFPNYSSELNVNALLLGDSALYLCASTLRGGRTEAFFGQGTRLTVV.

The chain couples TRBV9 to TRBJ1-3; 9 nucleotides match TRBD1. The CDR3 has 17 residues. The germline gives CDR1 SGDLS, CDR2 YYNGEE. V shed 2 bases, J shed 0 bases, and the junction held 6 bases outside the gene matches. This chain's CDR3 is CASSVGTGPFSGNTIYF. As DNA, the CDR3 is TGTGCCAGCAGCGTGGGGACAGGGCCCTTCTCTGGAAACACCATATATTTT. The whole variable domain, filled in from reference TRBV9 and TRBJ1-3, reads DSGVTQTPKHLITATGQRVTLRCSPRSGDLSVYWYQQSLDQGLQFLIQYYNGEERAKGNILERFSAQQFPDLHSELNLSSLELGDSALYFCASSVGTGPFSGNTIYFGEGSWLTVV.

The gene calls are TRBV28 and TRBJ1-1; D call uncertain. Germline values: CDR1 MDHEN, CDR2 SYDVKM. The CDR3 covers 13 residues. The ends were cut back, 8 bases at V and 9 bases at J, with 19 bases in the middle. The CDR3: CASLPTSISKAFF. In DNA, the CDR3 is TGTGCCAGCCTACCGACGTCAATCTCGAAAGCTTTCTTT.

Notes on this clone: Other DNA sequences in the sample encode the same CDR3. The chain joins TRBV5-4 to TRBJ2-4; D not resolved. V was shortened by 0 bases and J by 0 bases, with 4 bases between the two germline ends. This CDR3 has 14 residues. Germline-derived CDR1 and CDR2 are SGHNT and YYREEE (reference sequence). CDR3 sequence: CASSLEVAKNIQYF. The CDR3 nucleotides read TGTGCCAGCAGCTTGGAGGTAGCCAAAAACATTCAGTACTTC.

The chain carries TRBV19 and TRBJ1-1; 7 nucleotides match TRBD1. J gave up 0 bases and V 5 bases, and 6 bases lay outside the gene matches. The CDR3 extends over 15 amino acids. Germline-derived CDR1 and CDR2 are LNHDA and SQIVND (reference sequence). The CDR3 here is CASSGPGQMNTEAFF. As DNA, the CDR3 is TGTGCCAGTAGTGGACCGGGACAGATGAACACTGAAGCTTTCTTT.